The 32 T cell receptor beta chains presented below share a single source sample, sequenced in a study of cytomegalovirus exposure and HLA in healthy donors. In the PCR, 60 Vbeta and 13 Jbeta primers were used. Repertoires were generated with immunoSEQ multiplex PCR, while TCRdb's copy carries only in-frame clones and drops some. The table lists almost 200,000 clones, around 78% of them singletons, with roughly 2% in the top ten. The sequencing sample was made of PBMCs. The receptors shown here come from a man aged 25 to 45 in good health and CMV-seronegative.

The V gene is TRBV4-1, the J gene TRBJ2-5; D gene ambiguous. V lost 1 base, J lost 4 bases, and 7 bases lay in between. This CDR3 is built from 13 residues. Germline loops: CDR1 MGHRA, CDR2 YSYEKL. CDR3 residues: CASSQVFLETQYF. CDR3 sequence (DNA): TGCGCCAGCAGCCAAGTGTTCTTAGAGACCCAGTACTTC.

The V and J genes are TRBV10-3 and TRBJ2-7, with D maybe TRBD2 (6 bases). With 0 bases removed from V and 2 bases from J, the gap between germline ends came to 11 bases. There are 15 residues in the CDR3. Germline values: CDR1 ENHRY, CDR2 SYGVKD. In DNA form, the CDR3 reads TGTGCCATCAGTGAGTCGCGGGGTTTAACCTACGAGCAGTACTTC. The encoded protein is CAISESRGLTYEQYF.

The chain employs TRBV7-7 and TRBJ2-7; 9 bases map to TRBD2. From germline, CDR1 is SSHAT and CDR2 FNYEAQ (reference sequence). There are 15 residues in the CDR3. J lost 0 bases, V lost 5 bases, and 5 bases had no gene match. CDR3 residues: CASSIAGGGSYEQYF. CDR3 bases: TGTGCCAGCAGCATCGCGGGAGGGGGCTCCTACGAGCAGTACTTC.

The V and J genes are TRBV10-3 and TRBJ2-2; 8 nucleotides align to TRBD1. The CDR3 totals 14 residues. Germline loops: CDR1 ENHRY, CDR2 SYGVKD. Germline trimming cut 6 bases from V and 5 bases from J; bases unmatched to any gene: 5. CDR3 sequence: CAISLQGGTGELFF. The CDR3 DNA follows: TGTGCCATCAGCCTACAGGGGGGAACCGGGGAGCTGTTTTTT.

V usage is TRBV11-2 and J usage is TRBJ2-3; D perhaps matches TRBD2 (5 bases). The germline V gene encodes CDR1 SGHAT and CDR2 FQNNGV. V lost 1 base and J lost 0, with 20 bases in between. The CDR3 consists of 19 residues. The CDR3 protein is CASSLAQRPSGRSTDTQYF. Here the CDR3 DNA reads TGTGCCAGCAGCTTAGCCCAAAGACCTTCGGGAAGGAGCACAGATACGCAGTATTTT. The full variable domain, completed using reference TRBV11-2 and TRBJ2-3, is EAGVAQSPRYKIIEKRQSVAFWCNPISGHATLYWYQQILGQGPKLLIQFQNNGVVDDSQLPKDRFSAERLKGVDSTLKIQPAKLEDSAVYLCASSLAQRPSGRSTDTQYFGPGTRLTVL.

As regards this clone: A read error may account for a junction end that differs from germline. This chain connects TRBV25-1 to TRBJ1-2; 8 bases line up with TRBD1. The CDR3 consists of 13 residues. Per the germline V gene, CDR1 is MGHDK and CDR2 is SYGVNS. The CDR3 spells CASRSGTLDRVEF. As DNA, the CDR3 is TGTGCCAGCAGATCGGGCACCTTGGACAGGGTAGAATTC.

This chain uses TRBV19 with TRBJ2-3, with 9 bases matching TRBD1. Unmatched junction bases numbered 8, after V lost 0 bases and J lost 4 bases. The germline V gene has CDR1 LNHDA and CDR2 SQIVND (reference sequence). The CDR3 is made up of 17 amino acids. The CDR3 spells CASSIDPGWTGADTQYF. The DNA for the CDR3 is TGTGCCAGTAGTATAGATCCGGGGTGGACAGGGGCAGATACGCAGTATTTT.

The CDR3 sequence is CSAMTGGYTEAFF. DNA for the CDR3: TGCAGCGCCATGACAGGGGGGTACACTGAAGCTTTCTTT. The J gene is TRBJ1-1, the V gene TRBV29-1; 9 bases map to TRBD1. V lost 7 bases and J lost 3; bases outside the gene matches: 6. The CDR3 contains 13 residues. Germline V lookup: CDR1 SQVTM, CDR2 ANQGSEA.

CDR3 coding DNA: TGCGCCAGCAGCCCTTCTTTAGCGGGAGGGCCAAATGAGCAGTTCTTC. It is translated as CASSPSLAGGPNEQFF. The chain has TRBV5-1 and TRBJ2-1; TRBD2 aligns across 11 bases. Germline CDR1 and CDR2: SGHRS and YFSETQ. The CDR3 loop spans 16 amino acids. The trim removed 4 bases at V and 7 bases at J, leaving 10 bases unmatched.

This clone occurred a few times. The J gene is TRBJ2-4, the V gene TRBV10-1, with TRBD1 as a possible D gene (6 bases). Germline CDR1 is WNHNN and CDR2 is SYGVQD (reference sequence). The CDR3 loop spans 15 amino acids. Trimming took 7 bases from V and 5 from J, leaving 18 bases between them. The CDR3 DNA is TGCGCCAGCAAGTCTCTACGGGACAAACAAAACATTCAGTACTTC. This gives the protein CASKSLRDKQNIQYF.

This clone was counted between two and nine times. V is TRBV6-1 and J is TRBJ2-7, with 10 bases that match TRBD2. CDR3 size: 14 residues. CDR1 and CDR2 (germline): MNHNS, SASEGT. Losses at the gene ends were 4 bases for V and 5 bases for J; bases not matched to a gene: 5. The CDR3 bases are TGTGCCAGCAGTGTGAGCGGGAGGGCCCACGAGCAGTACTTC. Translating gives CASSVSGRAHEQYF.

The chain recombines TRBV2 with TRBJ2-2; 7 bases line up with TRBD1. Germline V gene sequence: CDR1 SNHLY, CDR2 FYNNEI. The CDR3 covers 15 residues. V trimming: 4 bases; J trimming: 0 bases; junction bases outside the gene matches: 2. The CDR3, as DNA: TGTGCCAGCAGTGCAGGGGGTTCGAACACCGGGGAGCTGTTTTTT. It encodes CASSAGGSNTGELFF.

The gene calls are TRBV27 and TRBJ2-2; 8 nucleotides align to TRBD2. Trimming at V came to 8 bases and at J to 7 bases, leaving 6 bases not matched to a gene. The CDR3 has 13 amino acids. Per the germline V gene, CDR1 is MNHEY and CDR2 is SMNVEV (reference sequence). The CDR3 here is CASCAGGYGELFF. CDR3 DNA: TGTGCCAGCTGCGCGGGAGGTTACGGGGAGCTGTTTTTT.

This clone was detected a few times. The V and J genes are TRBV5-1 and TRBJ2-5, with TRBD2 matching 10 bases. V gave up 2 bases and J gave up 3 bases; unmatched junction bases: 4. Germline V lookup: CDR1 SGHRS, CDR2 YFSETQ. The CDR3 has 15 amino acids. Written as DNA, the CDR3 is TGCGCCAGCAGCTTAGCGGGAGGGGGGAAAGAGACCCAGTACTTC. Translated: CASSLAGGGKETQYF.

The chain joins TRBV11-1 to TRBJ2-3, with TRBD2 matching over 8 bases. The CDR3 loop spans 16 amino acids. The trim removed 5 bases at V and 4 bases at J, leaving 11 bases unmatched. Germline V CDR1 and CDR2: SGHAT, FQDESV (reference sequence). CDR3 nucleotides: TGTGCCAGCAGCCCTAACCTCGGGACTAGTTCAGATACGCAGTATTTT. It encodes CASSPNLGTSSDTQYF.

The chain recombines TRBV7-9 with TRBJ2-7, with a possible D match to TRBD2 (5 bases). Between the trimmed V and J ends, which lost 5 bases and 3 bases, there was a span of 17 bases. Germline V gene data show CDR1 as SEHNR and CDR2 as FQNEAQ (reference sequence). CDR3 length: 15 residues. CDR3 sequence (DNA): TGTGCCAGCAGCCGCCTAGCCGCAGGTTTCTACGAGCAGTACTTC. Amino acid sequence: CASSRLAAGFYEQYF.

The chain links TRBV7-9 to TRBJ2-1; TRBD2 might be the D (6 bases). V shed 2 bases and J shed 1 base, with 12 bases lying between them. CDR3 size: 16 residues. Germline loops: CDR1 SEHNR, CDR2 FQNEAQ (reference sequence). Here the CDR3 reads CASSLSYGGSYNEQFF. The DNA of the CDR3 is TGTGCCAGCAGCTTAAGCTACGGGGGATCCTACAATGAGCAGTTCTTC.

This chain links TRBV28 with TRBJ2-3; 15 bases match TRBD2. With V trimmed by 5 bases and J by 6 bases, 3 bases remained unmatched. The CDR3 totals 15 residues. Germline CDR1 and CDR2: MDHEN and SYDVKM. The CDR3 nucleotides are TGTGCCAGCAGTGATGGGACTAGCGGGAGGGATACGCAGTATTTT. This gives the protein CASSDGTSGRDTQYF.

The CDR3 is CASNLGAENTGELFF. The DNA of the CDR3 is TGTGCCAGCAATCTGGGGGCGGAGAACACCGGGGAGCTGTTTTTT. The chain couples TRBV2 to TRBJ2-2; a possible D gene is TRBD1 (6 bases). There are 15 residues in the CDR3. CDR1 and CDR2 (germline): SNHLY, FYNNEI. V shed 7 bases and J shed 1 base, with 13 bases lying between them.

The chain uses TRBV29-1 and TRBJ2-7, with 10 bases matching TRBD2. Germline trimming cut 4 bases from V and 2 bases from J; bases unmatched to any gene: 5. The CDR3 length is 14 residues. Germline CDR1 and CDR2: SQVTM and ANQGSEA. CDR3: CSVGLAGAAYEQYF. The CDR3 coding sequence is TGCAGCGTTGGGCTAGCGGGAGCAGCCTACGAGCAGTACTTC.

The table lists this clone with many counts. The chain links TRBV6-5 to TRBJ2-4; a weak D match, TRBD1 (7 bases). The V end lost 5 bases, the J end lost 8 bases, and 16 bases lay between the germline ends. This CDR3 region has 14 residues. Germline loops: CDR1 MNHEY, CDR2 SVGAGI. The CDR3 is CASSLGGGLDIQYF. CDR3 in DNA: TGTGCCAGCAGTCTCGGAGGGGGCCTGGACATTCAGTACTTC.

V is TRBV27 and J is TRBJ1-3; D gene ambiguous. CDR1 and CDR2 from the germline V gene are MNHEY and SMNVEV (reference sequence). The V and J ends lost 6 bases and 0 bases respectively, with 6 bases between them. This CDR3 contains 13 residues. This chain's CDR3 is CASRYSSGNTIYF. CDR3 nucleotides: TGTGCCAGCAGATACAGCTCTGGAAACACCATATATTTT.

V is TRBV29-1 and J is TRBJ2-5, with unresolved D. The CDR3 has 12 amino acids. V was trimmed by 2 bases and J by 5 bases, leaving 9 bases between them. Germline V CDR1 and CDR2: SQVTM, ANQGSEA. CDR3 in DNA: TGCAGCGTTGAATTAATCGGGGAGACCCAGTACTTC. This codes for CSVELIGETQYF.

V is TRBV7-9 and J is TRBJ1-2; TRBD1 matches at 7 bases. The CDR3 covers 14 residues. J lost 5 bases, V lost 1 base, and 4 bases had no gene match. Germline assignment: CDR1 SEHNR and CDR2 FQNEAQ (reference sequence). The DNA of the CDR3 is TGTGCCAGCAGCTTAGGAGGGACAGTTTATGGCTACACCTTC. Its translation is CASSLGGTVYGYTF.

This chain connects TRBV11-2 to TRBJ2-7, with 7 bases lining up with TRBD2. V was pared by 7 bases and J by 5 bases, with 11 bases of the junction left unmatched. This CDR3 is built from 14 residues. The germline V gene encodes CDR1 SGHAT and CDR2 FQNNGV. CDR3 sequence: CASTVGGPDDEQYF. Written as DNA, the CDR3 is TGTGCCAGCACCGTGGGAGGGCCTGATGACGAGCAGTACTTC.

Written as DNA, the CDR3 is TGTGCCTGGAAGGCGGGAGTCTCCTACAATGAGCAGTTCTTC. This sequence encodes CAWKAGVSYNEQFF. This rearrangement joins TRBV30 to TRBJ2-1; 7 bases line up with TRBD2. Germline CDR1 and CDR2: GTSNPN and SVGIG (reference sequence). This CDR3 region has 14 residues. After removal of 4 bases from V and 0 bases from J, the junction contained 3 bases not matched to a gene.

In nucleotides, the CDR3 is TGCGCCAGCAGCTCCCGGGACATCTACTCTGGGGCCAACGTCCTGACTTTC. Translating it yields CASSSRDIYSGANVLTF. The V and J genes are TRBV5-1 and TRBJ2-6, with TRBD1 as a possible D gene (6 bases). The CDR3 spans 17 residues. The germline V gene encodes CDR1 SGHRS and CDR2 YFSETQ. Trimming cost V 3 bases and J 0 bases, with 13 bases left between them.

The rearrangement links TRBV25-1 to TRBJ1-4, with D unclear. The ends were cut back, 6 bases at V and 1 base at J, with 12 bases in the middle. CDR1 is MGHDK, CDR2 SYGVNS, per germline. This CDR3 region has 15 residues. CDR3 nucleotides: TGTGCCAGCAGCAGCGCCAAACAAACTAATGAAAAACTGTTTTTT. Translated: CASSSAKQTNEKLFF.

The V call is TRBV18, the J call TRBJ1-1, with a possible D match to TRBD1 (5 bases). Trimming left V 6 bases short and J 2 bases short, with 22 bases between. Germline V CDR1 and CDR2: KGHSH, LQKENI. CDR3 length equals 17 residues. In DNA, the CDR3 is TGTGCCAGCTCCCCTCGGGAGTTGGGGGTGGGTAACACTGAAGCTTTCTTT. Translating it yields CASSPRELGVGNTEAFF.

The chain recombines TRBV20-1 with TRBJ2-5, with D perhaps TRBD2 (5 bases). CDR3 size: 11 residues. V was shortened by 7 bases and J by 4 bases, with 10 bases between the two germline ends. CDR1 is DFQATT and CDR2 is SNEGSKA in the germline V gene (reference sequence). CDR3 sequence (DNA): TGCAGTGGTGGGAGCGCAGAGACCCAGTACTTC. Protein: CSGGSAETQYF.

The chain has TRBV13 and TRBJ1-3, with a tentative D call TRBD1 (6 bases). The CDR3 consists of 17 residues. Trimming took off 0 bases at V and 4 bases at J, with 16 bases between the two ends. Germline CDR1 reads PRHDT; CDR2 reads FYEKMQ (reference sequence). CDR3 sequence reads: CASSLGRGASSGNTIYF. The CDR3 DNA sequence: TGTGCCAGCAGCTTAGGGCGGGGGGCGTCTTCGGGAAACACCATATATTTT.

This clone was observed many times. This sequence joins TRBV20-1 and TRBJ2-1; a possible D gene is TRBD1 (6 bases). CDR3 length: 11 amino acids. Germline values: CDR1 DFQATT, CDR2 SNEGSKA (reference sequence). The ends were cut back, 7 bases at V and 5 bases at J, with 9 bases in the middle. The CDR3 loop reads CSDGTNNEQFF. CDR3 nucleotides: TGCAGTGATGGGACAAACAATGAGCAGTTCTTC.